The rows below give T cell receptor beta chains drawn from one sample of a study of shared clonotypes between healthy human individuals. Sequencing was performed with immunoSEQ multiplex PCR; in TCRdb, only in-frame clones are kept and a portion is missing. The data contain about 2.4 million clones, approximately 93% of them seen just once; the ten biggest clones take up 0.36%. The sequencing input was naive CD4+ T cells from PBMCs. All receptors come from a man younger than 35 in good health. Some clones in this sample may be carry-over from other donors' samples. Each CDR3 is given with its conserved first and last residue. D genes are given only for firm matches. Rows may omit the clone size; those that give it use once, few, many or a size class.

CDR3nt	CDR3aa	v_gene	d_gene	abundance	j_gene	len
TGTGCCAGCTCAGGACTAGCGGGGGGTGTGGCCAATGAGCAGTTCTTC	CASSGLAGGVANEQFF	TRBV18	TRBD2	NA	TRBJ2-1	16
TGTGCCAGCAGCTTAGAGGACAGGGGGCAAATCTACGAGCAGTACTTC	CASSLEDRGQIYEQYF	TRBV11-3	TRBD1	NA	TRBJ2-7	16
TGCGCCAGCAGCCCCGTGACAGGGGGCGATCAGCCCCAGCATTTT	CASSPVTGGDQPQHF	TRBV5-1	TRBD1	NA	TRBJ1-5	15
TGTGCCAGCACCTCACACCAAGAGGTCAACCATAGCAATCAGCCCCAGCATTTT	CASTSHQEVNHSNQPQHF	TRBV25-1	NA	NA	TRBJ1-5	18
TGTGCCAGCAGCTTGGCAGGAGGTGGAAACACCATATATTTT	CASSLAGGGNTIYF	TRBV5-4	NA	NA	TRBJ1-3	14
TGTGCCAGCGCACCGCTAGCCGAGGAGTACAAAAACATTCAGTACTTC	CASAPLAEEYKNIQYF	TRBV2	NA	NA	TRBJ2-4	16
TGTGCCAGTAGTATAGGATCAAGGGCTTTCTTT	CASSIGSRAFF	TRBV19	NA	NA	TRBJ1-1	11
TGTGCCAGCATGGTCTTACCTAGCTCATACGAGCAGTACTTC	CASMVLPSSYEQYF	TRBV28	NA	NA	TRBJ2-7	14
TGCGCCAGCAGTGCGAACTACAATGAGCAGTTCTTC	CASSANYNEQFF	TRBV10-1	NA	NA	TRBJ2-1	12
TGTGCCAGCAGATCCTCAGGGGGGTCGGTTCAGTACTTC	CASRSSGGSVQYF	TRBV7-2	NA	NA	TRBJ2-4	13
TGTGCCAGCAGCCAAGTCGGGCGGATATACGAGCAGTACTTC	CASSQVGRIYEQYF	TRBV14	NA	NA	TRBJ2-7	14
TGCGCCAGCAGCCCAATTACTTGGGGGAGCTCCTACGAGCAGTACTTC	CASSPITWGSSYEQYF	TRBV4-1	NA	NA	TRBJ2-7	16
TGTGCCAGCAGTGAAGGGACAGGGTTCGACGAGCAGTACTTC	CASSEGTGFDEQYF	TRBV2	TRBD1	NA	TRBJ2-7	14
TGTGCCAGCAGTTTTTTCAGGACAGGGAGCGGCTACACCTTC	CASSFFRTGSGYTF	TRBV27	TRBD1	NA	TRBJ1-2	14
TGTGCCAGCAGCTTACGGGGGAGGGCCTCCACAGATACGCAGTATTTT	CASSLRGRASTDTQYF	TRBV11-2	TRBD2	NA	TRBJ2-3	16
TGCGCCAGCAGCTTGACACAGGGGCGGTACGAGCAGTACTTC	CASSLTQGRYEQYF	TRBV5-1	TRBD1	once	TRBJ2-7	14
TGTGCCAGCAGTCCTCCGGGGGGAGCCAAAAACATTCAGTACTTC	CASSPPGGAKNIQYF	TRBV28	TRBD2	NA	TRBJ2-4	15
TGCGCCAGCAGCTTGGGAGGGGGCTTGGATGAAAAACTGTTTTTT	CASSLGGGLDEKLFF	TRBV5-1	TRBD1	NA	TRBJ1-4	15
TGCGCCAGCAGCTTGGACAGTTATCAGCCCCAGCATTTT	CASSLDSYQPQHF	TRBV5-1	NA	few	TRBJ1-5	13
TGTGCCAGCAGCTTCGGGCCGGCTAGCGGGTCCTCCGCCTACGAGCAGTACTTC	CASSFGPASGSSAYEQYF	TRBV5-5	TRBD2	NA	TRBJ2-7	18
TGCGCCAGCAGAACCCAGGGGGCCCGCAACAATGAGCAGTTCTTC	CASRTQGARNNEQFF	TRBV5-1	TRBD1	NA	TRBJ2-1	15
TGTGCCAGCAGTCCCGGACAGGGGGGCTATGGCTACACCTTC	CASSPGQGGYGYTF	TRBV6-5	TRBD1	NA	TRBJ1-2	14
TGTGCCAGCAGCCCTAGGAGGTTCACTGAAGCTTTCTTT	CASSPRRFTEAFF	TRBV7-2	NA	NA	TRBJ1-1	13
TGCGCCAGCCGGACTAGCGGGAGGGCCGGGGAGACCCAGTACTTC	CASRTSGRAGETQYF	TRBV5-1	TRBD2	NA	TRBJ2-5	15
TGTGCCAGCAGCTCAGGGTCGGGCACTGAAGCTTTCTTT	CASSSGSGTEAFF	TRBV7-6	NA	NA	TRBJ1-1	13
TGCGCCAGCACCCCTGGGACAGGGGGCTCCTACGAGCAGTACTTC	CASTPGTGGSYEQYF	TRBV5-1	TRBD1	NA	TRBJ2-7	15
TGCGCCAGCAGCCAAGTTTTGGGCCCTCCCCACTTC	CASSQVLGPPHF	TRBV4-1	NA	NA	TRBJ2-5	12
TGTGCCTGGACCCCTATGGGGGACAGGGGGGTCTACGAGCAGTACTTC	CAWTPMGDRGVYEQYF	TRBV30	TRBD1	NA	TRBJ2-7	16
TGTGCCATCAGCGACCTTGGGGGTATCAATGAGCAGTTCTTC	CAISDLGGINEQFF	TRBV10-3	NA	once	TRBJ2-1	14
TGTGCCAGCAGCTTGGTAGACAGGGGTCGGGATACGCAGTATTTT	CASSLVDRGRDTQYF	TRBV5-6	TRBD1	once	TRBJ2-3	15
TGTGCCAGCAGCCAAGGGGAGCGCCTACCTAGCACAGATACGCAGTATTTT	CASSQGERLPSTDTQYF	TRBV4-2	NA	NA	TRBJ2-3	17
TGCAGCACCTGGGACAGAAGGGTGACTAGCGGACAATACTCTAGCACAGATACGCAGTATTTT	CSTWDRRVTSGQYSSTDTQYF	TRBV29-1	TRBD2	NA	TRBJ2-3	21
TGTGCCAGCAGCTTAACTTGGAGGGGGGAATGGGAGACCCAGTACTTC	CASSLTWRGEWETQYF	TRBV11-2	NA	NA	TRBJ2-5	16
TGTGCCAGCAAGCTGGAACCCACTGAAGCTTTCTTT	CASKLEPTEAFF	TRBV2	NA	few	TRBJ1-1	12
TGTGCCAGCAGCTTGGATAGCGGTTCCTACAATGAGCAGTTCTTC	CASSLDSGSYNEQFF	TRBV5-5	NA	NA	TRBJ2-1	15
TGTGCCAGCAGTTTGCTGATGGCGGGAGGGTACACCGGGGAGCTGTTTTTT	CASSLLMAGGYTGELFF	TRBV27	TRBD2	NA	TRBJ2-2	17
TGTGCCAGCAGCTTAACCTTACTTATTCACAATGAGCAGTTCTTC	CASSLTLLIHNEQFF	TRBV7-9	NA	once	TRBJ2-1	15
TGTGCCAGCAGTGGGGGTTGGGAGTACTTC	CASSGGWEYF	TRBV6-4	NA	NA	TRBJ2-7	10
TGTGCCAGCAGCGCCTGGGGTAGCGCGGGAGATACGCAGTATTTT	CASSAWGSAGDTQYF	TRBV7-2	NA	NA	TRBJ2-3	15
TGTGCCTGGAGTGAGTCAGCTGGAAACACCATATATTTT	CAWSESAGNTIYF	TRBV30	NA	NA	TRBJ1-3	13
TGTGCCAGCAGCCGGACAGGCGCGGCGAGGCTTGGCTACACCTTC	CASSRTGAARLGYTF	TRBV27	TRBD1	NA	TRBJ1-2	15
TGTGCCAGCAGTTACAAACACCAGGGGGCGTCTGGCTACACCTTC	CASSYKHQGASGYTF	TRBV6-5	TRBD1	NA	TRBJ1-2	15
TGTGCCAGCAGCTTAATGTGGGGGACAGGGCACACTGAAGCTTTCTTT	CASSLMWGTGHTEAFF	TRBV11-2	TRBD1	NA	TRBJ1-1	16
TGTGCCATCAGTGAGTCTCGGGGGATGGAAACTGAAGCTTTCTTT	CAISESRGMETEAFF	TRBV10-3	NA	NA	TRBJ1-1	15
TGCGCCAGCAGTCTCACCCTAAGACAGGGTGAGACCCAGTACTTC	CASSLTLRQGETQYF	TRBV5-1	TRBD1	NA	TRBJ2-5	15
TGTGCCAGCTCACTCTCTCAGGGTTTTGACGGCTACACCTTC	CASSLSQGFDGYTF	TRBV18	NA	NA	TRBJ1-2	14
TGTGCCAGCAGTTACTCGGGACTGACAAACACCGGGGAGCTGTTTTTT	CASSYSGLTNTGELFF	TRBV6-5	NA	few	TRBJ2-2	16
TGTGCCAGCAGCCGTGGTAGCGGGACCACAGATACGCAGTATTTT	CASSRGSGTTDTQYF	TRBV14	TRBD2	NA	TRBJ2-3	15
TGTGCCACCAGCAGAGGGACAGCCTATGGCTACACCTTC	CATSRGTAYGYTF	TRBV15	NA	once	TRBJ1-2	13
TGTGCCAGCAGCCGGGGACTAGCGGGAGGGCTAATAACAGATACGCAGTATTTT	CASSRGLAGGLITDTQYF	TRBV9	TRBD2	once	TRBJ2-3	18
TGTGCCAGCAGCTTAACTCTGCGGACTGAGCAGTTCTTC	CASSLTLRTEQFF	TRBV7-3	NA	NA	TRBJ2-1	13